The 22 T cell receptor beta chains below come from one sample, sequenced in a study of cytotoxic CD8 clonotypes in ibrutinib-treated CLL. Clones were sequenced by immunoSEQ multiplex PCR, and TCRdb holds only the in-frame ones, with some missing. Of fewer than 90,000 clones listed, about 82% are singletons. The source material was PBMCs, sampled before ibrutinib treatment. These receptors came from a human donor with chronic lymphocytic leukemia.

The chain joins TRBV6-4 to TRBJ2-3; 9 bases agree with TRBD1. The CDR3 has 12 amino acids. Germline values: CDR1 MRHNA, CDR2 SNTAGT. Trimming took 2 bases from V and 11 from J; bases not matched to a gene: 2. The CDR3 sequence is CASSDRDREQYF. The CDR3 nucleotides read TGTGCCAGCAGTGACCGGGACAGGGAGCAGTATTTT.

The rearrangement uses TRBV5-1 and TRBJ2-7; 11 nucleotides line up with TRBD2. With 3 bases clipped from V and 3 bases from J, the junction kept 20 bases outside the gene matches. Germline CDR1 reads SGHRS; CDR2 reads YFSETQ. There are 20 residues in the CDR3. In DNA form, the CDR3 reads TGCGCCAGCAGCTCAAAATACTTAACCTTACTAGCGGGAGAAAACTACGAGCAGTACTTC. This encodes CASSSKYLTLLAGENYEQYF.

As regards this clone: Other nucleotide sequences in the sample specify the same CDR3. The chain recombines TRBV5-1 with TRBJ1-2; D is uncertain. The ends were cut back, 4 bases at V and 0 bases at J, with 7 bases in the middle. Germline loops: CDR1 SGHRS, CDR2 YFSETQ. The CDR3 extends over 13 amino acids. CDR3 sequence reads: CASSPTANYGYTF. The CDR3, as DNA: TGCGCCAGCAGCCCAACAGCTAACTATGGCTACACCTTC.

The chain employs TRBV7-2 and TRBJ1-1; 8 bases fit TRBD1. CDR1 SGHTA and CDR2 FQGNSA come from the germline V gene. The CDR3 is 14 residues long. Trimming removed 5 bases from V and 1 base from J; junction bases left unmatched: 3. Here the CDR3 DNA reads TGTGCCAGCAGCCCAGGGGGCGCGAACACTGAAGCTTTCTTT. Translated, it gives CASSPGGANTEAFF.

The chain combines TRBV5-1 with TRBJ2-7, with 7 bases fitting TRBD1. CDR3 length: 14 residues. Per the germline V gene, CDR1 is SGHRS and CDR2 is YFSETQ. With 3 bases clipped from V and 7 bases from J, the junction kept 10 bases outside the gene matches. CDR3: CASSSELTGVEQYF. CDR3 DNA sequence: TGCGCCAGCAGCTCCGAACTTACAGGGGTGGAGCAGTACTTC.

The V gene is TRBV11-3, the J gene TRBJ2-7; D unclear. CDR1 is SGHNT, CDR2 YENEEA, per germline. V was cut by 5 bases and J by 4 bases, with 12 bases left in between. CDR3 length: 13 amino acids. The CDR3 spells CASSPESSYEQYF. CDR3 nucleotides: TGTGCCAGCAGCCCAGAGTCATCGTACGAGCAGTACTTC.

V usage is TRBV7-2 and J usage is TRBJ2-5; a weak D match, TRBD1 (5 bases). Deletions cut 1 base from V and 2 bases from J, with 8 bases between. CDR1 is SGHTA, CDR2 FQGNSA, per germline. CDR3 size: 14 residues. CDR3 sequence (DNA): TGTGCCAGCAGCTTAGATTCAGGGCAAGAGACCCAGTACTTC. Its translation: CASSLDSGQETQYF.

The CDR3 coding sequence is TGTGCCAGCAGTCCAGGGATGAACGAGCAGTACTTC. Amino acids: CASSPGMNEQYF. The chain couples TRBV4-2 to TRBJ2-7; D may be TRBD1 (5 bases). The CDR3 is 12 residues long. V dropped 6 bases and J dropped 5 bases, with 11 bases sitting between them. Germline V CDR1 and CDR2: LGHNA, YNFKEQ.

The chain uses TRBV19 and TRBJ1-1, with D possibly matching TRBD1 (5 bases). Per the germline V gene, CDR1 is LNHDA and CDR2 is SQIVND (reference sequence). The V and J ends lost 6 bases and 4 bases respectively, with 12 bases between them. CDR3 length equals 13 residues. The CDR3 spells CASSTSGFTEAFF. CDR3 nucleotide sequence: TGTGCCAGTAGCACTTCAGGGTTCACTGAAGCTTTCTTT.

The rearrangement uses TRBV7-2 and TRBJ2-1; 15 nucleotides align to TRBD2. The junction had 8 bases not matched to a gene; V was cut back by 5 bases and J by 9 bases. Germline loops: CDR1 SGHTA, CDR2 FQGNSA. CDR3 length equals 16 residues. The chain's CDR3 is CASSRGLAGGVGEQFF. The CDR3 nucleotides are TGTGCCAGCAGCCGGGGACTAGCGGGAGGAGTTGGTGAGCAGTTCTTC. Full variable domain (rest looked up from reference TRBV7-2 and TRBJ2-1): GAGVSQSPSNKVTEKGKDVELRCDPISGHTALYWYRQSLGQGLEFLIYFQGNSAPDKSGLPSDRFSAERTGGSVSTLTIQRTQQEDSAVYLCASSRGLAGGVGEQFFGPGTRLTVL.

The chain employs TRBV12-5 and TRBJ2-3, with TRBD1 identical over 7 bases. V dropped 6 bases and J dropped 4; count of bases not matched to a gene: 10. Germline V gene lookup returns CDR1 LGHNT and CDR2 FRNRAP. CDR3 length equals 15 residues. This chain's CDR3 is CASGGITGAADTQYF. CDR3 bases: TGTGCTAGTGGGGGCATTACAGGGGCGGCAGATACGCAGTATTTT.

The table lists this clone with a count of one. CDR3 coding DNA: TGTGCCAGTAGTAAGGATAGCGGGAGACTTCACACAGATACGCAGTATTTT. As protein: CASSKDSGRLHTDTQYF. The gene calls are TRBV19 and TRBJ2-3; TRBD2 matches 9 bases. V was pared by 4 bases and J by 2 bases, with 10 bases of the junction left unmatched. CDR1 is LNHDA and CDR2 is SQIVND in the germline V gene (reference sequence). There are 17 residues in the CDR3.

The rearrangement links TRBV30 to TRBJ1-2; 8 positions agree with TRBD1. Looked up from germline, CDR1 is GTSNPN and CDR2 is SVGIG (reference sequence). The CDR3 sequence is 13 residues long. The J segment lost 13 bases and the V segment lost 4 bases, leaving 14 bases of the junction unmatched. The CDR3 DNA reads as TGTGCCTGGAATTCTTCTCCACAGGGGGTTCTCACCTTC. It codes for CAWNSSPQGVLTF.

This sequence joins TRBV28 and TRBJ2-7, with D perhaps matching TRBD2 (5 bases). Germline CDR1 reads MDHEN; CDR2 reads SYDVKM. There are 14 residues in the CDR3. V lost 2 bases, J lost 2 bases, and 10 bases lay in between. For the CDR3, the DNA is TGTGCCAGCAGTTTAGGAGGCCAGGCCTACGAGCAGTACTTC. It codes for CASSLGGQAYEQYF.

V is TRBV7-3 and J is TRBJ2-1; no clear D. The V and J ends lost 2 bases and 5 bases respectively, with 4 bases between them. From germline, CDR1 is SGHTA and CDR2 FQGTGA. The CDR3 loop spans 12 amino acids. DNA for the CDR3: TGTGCCAGCAGCTTAGCGAACAATGAGCAGTTCTTC. Amino acid sequence: CASSLANNEQFF.

The chain combines TRBV4-3 with TRBJ1-2, with D maybe TRBD1 (5 bases). The ends were cut back, 0 bases at V and 6 bases at J, with 11 bases in the middle. The germline gives CDR1 LGHNA, CDR2 YSLEER. The CDR3 covers 14 residues. CDR3 amino acids: CASSQDLAGHGYTF. The CDR3 DNA sequence: TGCGCCAGCAGCCAAGATCTCGCAGGGCATGGCTACACCTTC.

This chain links TRBV18 with TRBJ1-3; D is undetermined. V was pared by 8 bases and J by 0 bases, with 5 bases between. CDR3 length equals 12 residues. Looked up from germline, CDR1 is KGHSH and CDR2 is LQKENI. The CDR3 is CASRHSGNTIYF. CDR3 sequence (DNA): TGTGCCAGCCGGCACTCTGGAAACACCATATATTTT.

This rearrangement joins TRBV18 to TRBJ1-2; 8 nucleotides line up with TRBD1. Unmatched junction bases numbered 6, after V lost 6 bases and J lost 0 bases. There are 15 residues in the CDR3. The V gene's germline CDR1 is KGHSH and CDR2 LQKENI. The CDR3 reads CASSRQGPSNYGYTF. The CDR3 nucleotides are TGTGCCAGCTCCCGACAGGGGCCATCTAACTATGGCTACACCTTC.

V and J are TRBV2 and TRBJ1-4; D may be TRBD1 (5 bases). Germline assignment: CDR1 SNHLY and CDR2 FYNNEI. V was pared by 5 bases and J by 5 bases, with 9 bases between. The CDR3 extends over 13 amino acids. This CDR3 is CASSWQGNEKLFF. The CDR3 DNA reads as TGTGCCAGCAGTTGGCAGGGAAATGAAAAACTGTTTTTT.

CDR3 residues: CASSRSMTGGNYEQYF. For the CDR3, the DNA is TGCGCCAGCAGCCGCTCCATGACAGGGGGGAACTACGAGCAGTACTTC. V usage is TRBV4-1 and J usage is TRBJ2-7, with TRBD1 matching over 9 bases. Germline V gives CDR1 MGHRA, CDR2 YSYEKL. The CDR3 is 16 amino acids. V lost 4 bases, J lost 3 bases, and 10 bases stayed unmatched.

This chain connects TRBV28 to TRBJ2-7; D is uncertain. The CDR3 covers 12 residues. V lost 2 bases and J lost 6, with 8 bases in between. The germline V gene encodes CDR1 MDHEN and CDR2 SYDVKM. DNA for the CDR3: TGTGCCAGCAGTTTAGCCCAGATCGAGCAGTACTTC. It translates to CASSLAQIEQYF.

The rearrangement uses TRBV6-5 and TRBJ1-5; possible D gene TRBD1, 5 bases. Germline V lookup: CDR1 MNHEY, CDR2 SVGAGI. The CDR3 consists of 14 residues. V lost 6 bases and J 3 bases, leaving 12 bases between the germline ends. The CDR3 sequence: CASRRTGFNQPQHF. The DNA of the CDR3 is TGTGCCAGCAGGCGAACAGGATTCAATCAGCCCCAGCATTTT.